This T cell receptor (beta chain) was recorded in a study of cytomegalovirus exposure and HLA in healthy donors. The CDR3 length is 14 residues. Germline V lookup: CDR1 LNHDA, CDR2 SQIVND (reference sequence). With V trimmed by 4 bases and J by 7 bases, 6 bases remained unmatched. PCR was performed using 60 Vbeta and 13 Jbeta primers. Here immunoSEQ multiplex PCR was the method, and the copy in TCRdb shows in-frame clones only, minus some. This sample has about 170,000 clones, with 70% to 90% found just once. The chain has TRBV19 and TRBJ2-3; 9 bases fit TRBD1. This TCR was sampled from a man aged 25-40 years in good health and CMV-seropositive. The specimen was PBMCs. The CDR3 DNA is TGTGCCAGTAGTACCTCCGGGACAGGGAATACGCAGTATTTT. Its translation is CASSTSGTGNTQYF.